These T cell receptor beta chains were read from a single sample in a study of T cell responses to AZD1222 COVID-19 vaccine. Here immunoSEQ multiplex PCR was the method, and the copy in TCRdb shows in-frame clones only, minus some. Of fewer than 200,000 clones listed, over 80% are singletons. Sequencing was performed on peripheral blood, taken on day 0 of AZD1222 vaccination. These receptors originate from an adult in good health. The CDR3 runs from the conserved cysteine through the conserved F or W. A D gene is named only where the DNA matches it firmly. Rows may omit the clone size; those that give it use once, few, many or a size class.

j_gene	abundance	v_gene	d_gene	CDR3aa	CDR3nt
TRBJ2-7	.	TRBV6-5	TRBD1	CASRTGATYEQYF	TGTGCCAGTAGAACAGGGGCGACCTACGAGCAGTACTTC
TRBJ1-1	.	TRBV11-3	.	CASSANTGSTEAFF	TGTGCCAGCAGCGCAAACACAGGGAGCACTGAAGCTTTCTTT
TRBJ2-4	once	TRBV30	TRBD1	CAWSYRDRGKNIQYF	TGTGCCTGGAGTTACCGGGACAGGGGTAAAAACATTCAGTACTTC
TRBJ1-5	.	TRBV21-1	.	CASSKSPPEINQPQHF	TGTGCCAGCAGCAAAAGCCCGCCAGAAATCAATCAGCCCCAGCATTTT
TRBJ1-6	.	TRBV25-1	TRBD1	CASSGGGYYNSPLHF	TGTGCCAGCAGTGGAGGGGGCTACTATAATTCACCCCTCCACTTT
TRBJ2-1	.	TRBV7-3	.	CASSSAPSSYNEQFF	TGTGCCAGCAGCTCTGCTCCGAGCTCCTACAATGAGCAGTTCTTC
TRBJ2-3	.	TRBV6-5	.	CASSSPFPDTQYF	TGTGCCAGCAGTTCCCCGTTTCCAGATACGCAGTATTTT
TRBJ1-4	.	TRBV4-3	.	CASSQALSPGGTNEKLFF	TGCGCCAGCAGCCAAGCCCTATCCCCCGGGGGGACTAATGAAAAACTGTTTTTT
TRBJ1-1	.	TRBV25-1	.	CASSDPSGGNTEAFF	TGTGCCAGCAGTGATCCCAGCGGGGGAAACACTGAAGCTTTCTTT
TRBJ1-1	.	TRBV7-9	TRBD1	CASSLQGETEAFF	TGTGCCAGCAGCTTACAGGGGGAAACTGAAGCTTTCTTT
TRBJ1-2	.	TRBV6-5	.	CASSYIDINRGGYTF	TGTGCCAGCAGTTACATTGACATAAATAGGGGTGGCTACACCTTC
TRBJ1-2	.	TRBV10-1	.	CASSPGSNYGYTF	TGCGCCAGCAGTCCCGGATCAAACTATGGCTACACCTTC
TRBJ2-1	.	TRBV4-3	TRBD2	CASSQDKRGSPSYNEQFF	TGCGCCAGCAGCCAAGATAAGCGGGGGTCGCCCTCCTACAATGAGCAGTTCTTC
TRBJ1-1	few	TRBV2	.	CASRYTEVTEAFF	TGTGCCAGCAGGTACACGGAGGTCACTGAAGCTTTCTTT
TRBJ1-2	.	TRBV7-3	.	CASSLSREGGYTF	TGTGCCAGCAGCTTAAGCAGGGAAGGTGGCTACACCTTC
TRBJ1-3	.	TRBV7-2	.	CASSPHETGSGNTIYF	TGTGCCAGCAGCCCCCACGAGACAGGATCTGGAAACACCATATATTTT
TRBJ1-2	.	TRBV5-1	TRBD1	CASSGGTVPGYTF	TGCGCCAGCAGCGGGGGGACAGTTCCTGGCTACACCTTC
TRBJ1-1	.	TRBV4-2	.	CASSQDGEGGTEAFF	TGTGCCAGCAGCCAAGATGGCGAGGGGGGCACTGAAGCTTTCTTT
TRBJ1-2	.	TRBV7-9	.	CASSLGRVYGYTF	TGTGCCAGCAGCTTGGGCAGGGTCTATGGCTACACCTTC